The 7 T cell receptor beta chains presented below share a single source sample, sequenced in a study of brain T cells in children with intractable seizures (dated by TCRdb to the early 2020s). Taken with the paper, the label for time point translates to: blood from clinic visit 5 months post-surgery; TSC patient then seizure free. Library method: the immunoSEQ multiplex PCR assay. As stored in TCRdb, this immuneACCESS dataset retains in-frame rearrangements with V and J assigned. A fraction of the clones does not appear; measured against another copy, unresolved V genes explain less than half of the discrepancy, and the remainder lacks a known reason. This sample holds about 340,000 clones; 93% were observed only once. The top ten clones comprise approximately 5% of the sample. The specimen was peripheral blood, collected 5 to 6 months after surgery. The receptor source for this set is a boy in the first two years of life with tuberous sclerosis and intractable seizures.

This chain joins TRBV7-3 and TRBJ2-5; D is perhaps TRBD1 (5 bases). The V and J ends lost 0 bases and 2 bases respectively, with 10 bases between them. The CDR3 spans 15 residues. Looked up from germline, CDR1 is SGHTA and CDR2 is FQGTGA. The CDR3 loop is CASSLTPSGQETQYF. The CDR3 bases are TGTGCCAGCAGCTTAACGCCCTCAGGGCAAGAGACCCAGTACTTC.

The CDR3 loop is CASSLASGSSYEQYF. CDR3 in DNA: TGTGCCAGTAGTCTAGCTAGCGGGAGCTCCTACGAGCAGTACTTC. V gene TRBV19 combines with J gene TRBJ2-7; 10 nucleotides agree with TRBD2. The germline CDR1 and CDR2 sequences are LNHDA and SQIVND (reference sequence). After removal of 5 bases from V and 0 bases from J, the junction contained 4 bases not matched to a gene. The CDR3 consists of 15 residues.

The chain combines TRBV7-2 with TRBJ1-1, with TRBD1 matching 7 bases. In germline, CDR1 is SGHTA, CDR2 FQGNSA. The CDR3 length is 15 residues. The junction had 8 bases not matched to a gene; V was cut back by 3 bases and J by 4 bases. CDR3 coding DNA: TGTGCCAGCAGCTTGGGAGACAGGGTATCCACTGAAGCTTTCTTT. Residues: CASSLGDRVSTEAFF. Using reference TRBV7-2 and TRBJ1-1 for the parts outside the CDR3, the full variable domain is GAGVSQSPSNKVTEKGKDVELRCDPISGHTALYWYRQSLGQGLEFLIYFQGNSAPDKSGLPSDRFSAERTGGSVSTLTIQRTQQEDSAVYLCASSLGDRVSTEAFFGQGTRLTVV.

This rearrangement joins TRBV6-5 to TRBJ1-1; D is perhaps TRBD1 (6 bases). Germline-derived CDR1 and CDR2 are MNHEY and SVGAGI. The V gene lost 0 bases and the J gene lost 7 bases, with 15 bases spanning the gap. The CDR3 has 15 amino acids. CDR3 protein: CASSYSRGTGFEAFF. The DNA for the CDR3 is TGTGCCAGCAGTTACTCTCGGGGAACAGGGTTTGAAGCTTTCTTT.

The J gene is TRBJ1-1, the V gene TRBV27, with 11 positions matching TRBD1. V trimming: 5 bases; J trimming: 3 bases; junction bases outside the gene matches: 8. The CDR3 extends over 16 amino acids. Per germline, CDR1 MNHEY and CDR2 SMNVEV (reference sequence). CDR3 DNA sequence: TGTGCCAGCAGTCTACGGGGACAGGGGGAGTACACTGAAGCTTTCTTT. This sequence encodes CASSLRGQGEYTEAFF.

The chain recombines TRBV10-2 with TRBJ2-7; no firm D call. Between the trimmed V and J ends, which lost 6 bases and 6 bases, there was a span of 9 bases. The CDR3 runs to 11 residues. The germline gives CDR1 WSHSY, CDR2 SAAADI. CDR3 region: CASSPASEQYF. The CDR3 DNA reads as TGCGCCAGCAGCCCCGCCTCCGAGCAGTACTTC.

The chain joins TRBV9 to TRBJ1-5; 9 bases line up with TRBD1. V dropped 3 bases and J dropped 7; count of bases not matched to a gene: 14. Germline CDR1 and CDR2: SGDLS and YYNGEE. This CDR3 comprises 17 residues. CDR3 DNA sequence: TGTGCCAGCAGCGCCGGACCGACGGGACAGGGTGACCAGCCCCAGCATTTT. Translated: CASSAGPTGQGDQPQHF. Supplemented by reference TRBV9 and TRBJ1-5, the full variable domain reads DSGVTQTPKHLITATGQRVTLRCSPRSGDLSVYWYQQSLDQGLQFLIQYYNGEERAKGNILERFSAQQFPDLHSELNLSSLELGDSALYFCASSAGPTGQGDQPQHFGDGTRLSIL.